A single sample gave rise to the 10 T cell receptor beta chains below, sequenced in a study of early T cells in non-severe SARS-CoV-2 infection. TCRdb re-called the 5' RACE reads with MiXCR, one entry per CDR3 protein. Here the sample spans roughly 45,000 distinct CDR3 sequences, under 14% being singletons. Material for sequencing was whole blood. The source is an adult who was a healthcare worker with PCR-confirmed SARS-CoV-2 infection or an uninfected control (not recorded which).

This clonotype was recorded many times. The rearrangement uses TRBV7-3 and TRBJ2-5; possible D gene TRBD2, 6 bases. CDR1 and CDR2 (germline): SGHTA, FQGTGA. Trimming cost V 4 bases and J 5 bases, with 14 bases left between them. The CDR3 runs 14 residues. The CDR3 bases are TGTGCCAGCAGCTCGGAGGGCCGGGTTGAGACCCAGTACTTC. Its protein is CASSSEGRVETQYF. The complete variable domain, with remaining parts taken from reference TRBV7-3 and TRBJ2-5, reads GAGVSQTPSNKVTEKGKYVELRCDPISGHTALYWYRQSLGQGPEFLIYFQGTGAADDSGLPNDRFFAVRPEGSVSTLKIQRTERGDSAVYLCASSSEGRVETQYFGPGTRLLVL.

This clonotype turned up a few times. The CDR3 sequence: CASSLDSPGQGNDGDEKLFF. The CDR3 DNA is TGTGCCAGCAGCTTAGACTCTCCGGGACAGGGTAACGACGGGGATGAAAAACTGTTTTTT. The chain uses TRBV11-3 and TRBJ1-4; 9 nucleotides match TRBD1. The V gene's germline CDR1 is SGHNT and CDR2 YENEEA. V shed 0 bases and J 6 bases; nucleotides not matched to a gene: 17. This CDR3 contains 20 residues. The whole variable domain, filled in from reference TRBV11-3 and TRBJ1-4, reads EAGVVQSPRYKIIEKKQPVAFWCNPISGHNTLYWYLQNLGQGPELLIRYENEEAVDDSQLPKDRFSAERLKGVDSTLKIQPAELGDSAVYLCASSLDSPGQGNDGDEKLFFGSGTQLSVL.

This clonotype was detected ten times or more. The chain has TRBV20-1 and TRBJ2-3; possible D gene TRBD1, 6 bases. V was pared by 3 bases and J by 0 bases, with 13 bases between. Germline V gives CDR1 DFQATT, CDR2 SNEGSKA (reference sequence). The CDR3 sequence is 15 residues long. CDR3 DNA: TGCAGTGCTAGGGGGGCAGGGGTCAGCACAGATACGCAGTATTTT. Protein: CSARGAGVSTDTQYF.

In its sample, this clonotype was seen many times. V usage is TRBV27 and J usage is TRBJ2-7, with 7 nucleotides matching TRBD1. V trimming: 6 bases; J trimming: 2 bases; junction bases outside the gene matches: 4. CDR1 and CDR2 from the germline V gene are MNHEY and SMNVEV (reference sequence). CDR3 length: 13 residues. The CDR3 loop reads CASSLGQTYEQYF. CDR3 nucleotide sequence: TGTGCCAGCAGCCTGGGACAGACCTACGAGCAGTACTTC.

V and J are TRBV11-3 and TRBJ2-1, with TRBD1 identical over 12 bases. The CDR3 has 16 residues. Trimming took 5 bases from V and 7 from J; bases not matched to a gene: 9. Germline-derived CDR1 and CDR2 are SGHNT and YENEEA. For the CDR3, the DNA is TGTGCCAGCAGCACCGGGACAGGGGGCAGGTGGAATGAGCAGTTCTTC. Translating gives CASSTGTGGRWNEQFF.

This clonotype was observed at least ten times. The J gene is TRBJ1-1, the V gene TRBV7-9; maybe TRBD1 (5 bases). Germline assignment: CDR1 SEHNR and CDR2 FQNEAQ (reference sequence). The CDR3 has 17 amino acids. V was shortened by 3 bases and J by 7 bases, with 24 bases between the two germline ends. Here the CDR3 DNA reads TGTGCCAGCAGCTTGGGACGCGGGGGGACGTTTGAAAGTGAAGCTTTCTTT. Its protein is CASSLGRGGTFESEAFF. The full variable domain, completed using reference TRBV7-9 and TRBJ1-1, is DTGVSQNPRHKITKRGQNVTFRCDPISEHNRLYWYRQTLGQGPEFLTYFQNEAQLEKSRLLSDRFSAERPKGSFSTLEIQRTEQGDSAMYLCASSLGRGGTFESEAFFGQGTRLTVV.

This clonotype was observed at least ten times. The chain joins TRBV7-2 to TRBJ2-2, with D maybe TRBD2 (5 bases). Germline assignment: CDR1 SGHTA and CDR2 FQGNSA. Trimming removed 4 bases from V and 4 bases from J, with 16 bases in between. The CDR3 has 16 amino acids. The CDR3 DNA is TGTGCCAGCAGCTCAGTCGGGAATCGGGGCACCGGGGAGCTGTTTTTT. Its protein is CASSSVGNRGTGELFF.

The genes are TRBV12-3 or TRBV12-4 and TRBJ1-1; D not certain. The CDR3 is 12 amino acids. V was shortened by 8 bases and J by 1 base, with 8 bases between the two germline ends. The CDR3 region has the DNA TGTGCCAGCCGTATAAGGAACACTGAAGCTTTCTTT. Protein sequence: CASRIRNTEAFF.

This clonotype came up many times. V usage is TRBV20-1 and J usage is TRBJ1-1, with 9 bases identical to TRBD1. The junction had 12 bases not matched to a gene; V was cut back by 3 bases and J by 4 bases. Germline lookup yields CDR1 DFQATT and CDR2 SNEGSKA (reference sequence). The CDR3 covers 16 residues. The CDR3 loop is CSARPKQGAMGTEAFF. In DNA form, the CDR3 reads TGCAGTGCTAGGCCAAAACAGGGGGCGATGGGCACTGAAGCTTTCTTT.

This clonotype was observed a few times. V and J are TRBV3-1 and TRBJ1-2; D unresolved. V was trimmed by 4 bases and J by 1 base, leaving 13 bases between them. Germline V gene sequence: CDR1 LGHDT, CDR2 YNNKEL (reference sequence). There are 15 residues in the CDR3. The CDR3 region has the DNA TGTGCCAGCAGCCCGGGAGCCGAAAATAACTATGGCTACACCTTC. Its translation is CASSPGAENNYGYTF.